The 23 T cell receptor beta chains given below trace back to one sample, sequenced in a study of graft-versus-host responses after intestinal transplantation. Produced via immunoSEQ multiplex PCR; TCRdb's table is partial and in-frame only. Of 20,000 to 25,000 clones listed, roughly 87% are singletons. This specimen consisted of PBMCs, obtained roughly ten weeks after intestinal transplantation. The receptors come from a human patient who received an intestinal transplant, so some T cells may come from the graft donor.

The CDR3 DNA follows: TGTGCCAGCAGCTTAAGGGGGCCGAAGGGCTACACCTTC. Protein product: CASSLRGPKGYTF. The chain links TRBV13 to TRBJ1-2, with 7 bases lining up with TRBD1. V was clipped by 2 bases and J by 8 bases; unmatched bases: 5. Per germline, CDR1 PRHDT and CDR2 FYEKMQ (reference sequence). This CDR3 has 13 residues.

The rearrangement uses TRBV6-5 and TRBJ2-1; D possibly corresponds to TRBD2 (6 bases). The germline gives CDR1 MNHEY, CDR2 SVGAGI. The CDR3 covers 15 residues. V lost 1 base and J lost 2, with 9 bases in between. The CDR3 sequence: CASSYLAEPYNEQFF. DNA of the CDR3: TGTGCCAGCAGTTACTTAGCGGAGCCCTACAATGAGCAGTTCTTC.

V and J are TRBV30 and TRBJ2-1; D call uncertain. The germline V and J ends were trimmed by 1 base and 8 bases, with 12 bases remaining between them. The germline V gene encodes CDR1 GTSNPN and CDR2 SVGIG (reference sequence). This CDR3 has 13 amino acids. CDR3 residues: CAWSDLVIHEQFF. Here the CDR3 DNA reads TGTGCCTGGAGTGATCTAGTGATCCATGAGCAGTTCTTC.

V gene TRBV12-5 combines with J gene TRBJ1-1, with a possible D match to TRBD1 (6 bases). Between the trimmed V and J ends, which lost 4 bases and 4 bases, there was a span of 16 bases. Germline V gene data show CDR1 as LGHNT and CDR2 as FRNRAP. The CDR3 spans 15 residues. CDR3 amino acids: CASGSSGAQSTEAFF. In nucleotides, the CDR3 is TGTGCTAGTGGTTCATCGGGGGCACAGAGCACTGAAGCTTTCTTT.

The CDR3 region has the DNA TGCGCCAGCAGCCAAGACGAGACAGGGGGCAGCTATGGCTACACCTTC. Its translation is CASSQDETGGSYGYTF. The V and J genes are TRBV4-3 and TRBJ1-2; TRBD1 aligns across 10 bases. The V and J ends lost 0 bases and 4 bases, in that order; junction bases with no gene match: 5. The CDR3 extends over 16 amino acids. Per germline, CDR1 LGHNA and CDR2 YSLEER.

The sample holds one count of this clone. The junction and the germline gene differ at one end; a read error may be behind it. The chain carries TRBV30 and TRBJ1-1; the match to TRBD1 covers 8 bases. Germline V CDR1 and CDR2: GTSNPN, SVGIG (reference sequence). The CDR3 is 14 amino acids. The CDR3 is CTCRRTGFGAEAFF. Here the CDR3 DNA reads TGTACCTGCCGAAGGACAGGGTTTGGCGCTGAAGCTTTCTTT.

J is TRBJ1-5 and V is TRBV18, with TRBD1 matching over 9 bases. Germline V lookup: CDR1 KGHSH, CDR2 LQKENI. This CDR3 has 16 residues. Trimming took 3 bases from V and 2 from J; bases not matched to a gene: 5. The CDR3 sequence is CASSPPGQGGNQPQHF. CDR3 in DNA: TGTGCCAGCTCACCTCCGGGACAGGGTGGCAATCAGCCCCAGCATTTT.

The gene calls are TRBV4-3 and TRBJ2-1; 10 positions match TRBD2. J was trimmed by 4 bases and V by 0 bases; bases with no gene match: 9. Germline lookup yields CDR1 LGHNA and CDR2 YSLEER. This CDR3 is 18 amino acids long. The CDR3 protein is CASSQEAVAGGFYNEQFF. The CDR3 DNA reads as TGCGCCAGCAGCCAAGAGGCGGTAGCGGGGGGCTTTTACAATGAGCAGTTCTTC.

The rearrangement links TRBV4-3 to TRBJ2-2, with 9 bases matching TRBD2. After removal of 1 base from V and 4 bases from J, the junction contained 7 bases not matched to a gene. Germline assignment: CDR1 LGHNA and CDR2 YSLEER. This CDR3 is built from 17 residues. The CDR3 spells CASSQGGVAGVTGELFF. For the CDR3, the DNA is TGCGCCAGCAGCCAAGGGGGTGTAGCGGGGGTCACCGGGGAGCTGTTTTTT.

CDR3 sequence: CASSHLAGEQYF. The CDR3 region has the DNA TGCGCCAGCAGCCACCTAGCGGGGGAGCAGTACTTC. This rearrangement joins TRBV4-1 to TRBJ2-5, with 10 bases aligning to TRBD2. After removal of 3 bases from V and 11 bases from J, the junction contained 3 bases not matched to a gene. Germline V gene sequence: CDR1 MGHRA, CDR2 YSYEKL. The CDR3 is 12 amino acids.

The rearrangement joins TRBV12-5 to TRBJ1-6; 9 nucleotides match TRBD1. Germline lookup yields CDR1 LGHNT and CDR2 FRNRAP. J was trimmed by 8 bases and V by 8 bases; bases with no gene match: 4. There are 13 residues in the CDR3. The CDR3 here is CASTTGGYSPLHF. The CDR3 nucleotides read TGTGCTAGTACGACAGGGGGATATTCACCCCTCCACTTT.

J is TRBJ2-7 and V is TRBV10-2; 7 bases agree with TRBD1. CDR3 length: 13 amino acids. The V segment lost 6 bases and the J segment 3 bases; nucleotides outside the gene matches: 5. Germline values: CDR1 WSHSY, CDR2 SAAADI. The CDR3 DNA sequence: TGCGCCAGCAGCCGGGACAGCTTCTACGAGCAGTACTTC. It yields the protein CASSRDSFYEQYF.

The sample holds a few counts of this clone. Other DNA sequences in this specimen translate into the identical CDR3. The V and J genes are TRBV4-1 and TRBJ2-3; a possible D gene is TRBD2 (5 bases). Germline CDR1 reads MGHRA; CDR2 reads YSYEKL. The ends were cut back, 2 bases at V and 5 bases at J, with 14 bases in the middle. The CDR3 is 15 residues long. The CDR3 DNA reads as TGCGCCAGCAGCCAATTGGAGGCGTTTAAAGATACGCAGTATTTT. Translation gives CASSQLEAFKDTQYF.

V and J are TRBV15 and TRBJ1-4; D unclear. Germline V CDR1 and CDR2: LNHNV, YYDKDF (reference sequence). Between the trimmed V and J ends, which lost 2 bases and 1 base, there was a span of 14 bases. The CDR3 is 17 amino acids. This CDR3 reads CATSRRRPGRTNEKLFF. CDR3 coding DNA: TGTGCCACCAGCAGACGCCGCCCCGGGAGAACTAATGAAAAACTGTTTTTT.

The chain is built from TRBV30 and TRBJ1-5; a weak D match, TRBD1 (6 bases). V lost 2 bases to trimming and J lost 5 bases, with 13 bases between them. The germline V gene encodes CDR1 GTSNPN and CDR2 SVGIG (reference sequence). This CDR3 has 14 residues. DNA for the CDR3: TGTGCCTGGAGTCTGGGCAGGGGTGATCAGCCCCAGCATTTT. It codes for CAWSLGRGDQPQHF.

This clone turned up a few times. The V and J genes are TRBV10-3 and TRBJ2-7, with D hard to call. The CDR3 extends over 14 amino acids. V was trimmed by 0 bases and J by 6 bases, leaving 12 bases between them. Per germline, CDR1 ENHRY and CDR2 SYGVKD. The CDR3 sequence is CAISESGNVAEQYF. The CDR3 nucleotides are TGTGCCATCAGTGAGTCGGGGAATGTTGCCGAGCAGTACTTC.

V usage is TRBV18 and J usage is TRBJ2-7; D uncertain. Per germline, CDR1 KGHSH and CDR2 LQKENI. Trimming cost V 1 base and J 4 bases, with 8 bases left between them. The length of the CDR3 is 13 residues. The CDR3 protein is CASSPLGRYEQYF. CDR3 nucleotides: TGTGCCAGCTCACCACTCGGAAGATACGAGCAGTACTTC. The entire variable domain, with the rest obtained from reference TRBV18 and TRBJ2-7, is as follows: NAGVMQNPRHLVRRRGQEARLRCSPMKGHSHVYWYRQLPEEGLKFMVYLQKENIIDESGMPKERFSAEFPKEGPSILRIQQVVRGDSAAYFCASSPLGRYEQYFGPGTRLTVT.

The genes are TRBV2 and TRBJ2-7; TRBD1 agrees at 7 bases. This CDR3 is 14 amino acids long. Germline CDR1 reads SNHLY; CDR2 reads FYNNEI. Trimming removed 6 bases from V and 5 bases from J; junction bases left unmatched: 10. In DNA, the CDR3 is TGTGCCAGCAGGCAGTCAGGGGGAAATGACGAGCAGTACTTC. Its protein is CASRQSGGNDEQYF.

The count of this clone is one. The chain links TRBV10-1 to TRBJ2-7, with D tentatively TRBD2 (6 bases). Germline CDR1 reads WNHNN; CDR2 reads SYGVQD (reference sequence). The CDR3 runs to 15 residues. With 7 bases removed from V and 2 bases from J, the gap between germline ends came to 18 bases. CDR3 coding DNA: TGCGCCAGCACTGATCGGGACTTTGGAACCTACGAGCAGTACTTC. This translates into CASTDRDFGTYEQYF.

The rearrangement links TRBV21-1 to TRBJ1-6; the table's D call, TRBD1, was not checked against the DNA. TRBV21-1 is listed as a pseudogene. This CDR3 is built from 16 residues. Here the CDR3 reads CASSKARQGRNSPLHF. The CDR3 DNA reads as TGTGCCAGCAGCAAAGCTAGACAGGGCAGGAATTCACCCCTCCACTTT.

The rearrangement links TRBV2 to TRBJ1-6; no clear D. V lost 4 bases and J lost 5, with 9 bases in between. The CDR3 has 14 amino acids. Germline CDR1 is SNHLY and CDR2 is FYNNEI. The CDR3 coding sequence is TGTGCCAGCAGTGGTACAGAGAATAATTCACCCCTCCACTTT. It codes for CASSGTENNSPLHF. Based on the CDR3 plus reference TRBV2 and TRBJ1-6, the full variable domain is EPEVTQTPSHQVTQMGQEVILRCVPISNHLYFYWYRQILGQKVEFLVSFYNNEISEKSEIFDDQFSVERPDGSNFTLKIRSTKLEDSAMYFCASSGTENNSPLHFGNGTRLTVT.

The chain combines TRBV27 with TRBJ1-1; D is possibly TRBD1 (6 bases). Trimming left V 5 bases short and J 5 bases short, with 12 bases between. The CDR3 has 13 amino acids. Germline values: CDR1 MNHEY, CDR2 SMNVEV (reference sequence). The CDR3 reads CASSIRGETEAFF. DNA for the CDR3: TGTGCCAGCAGTATTAGGGGGGAGACTGAAGCTTTCTTT.

The chain has TRBV4-3 and TRBJ2-1, with TRBD1 identical over 9 bases. Losses at the gene ends were 0 bases for V and 6 bases for J; bases not matched to a gene: 9. The CDR3 runs 17 residues. Germline CDR1 reads LGHNA; CDR2 reads YSLEER. The CDR3 protein is CASSQEQGQGKLNEQFF. The CDR3 DNA follows: TGCGCCAGCAGCCAAGAACAGGGACAGGGAAAGCTCAATGAGCAGTTCTTC.